What follows are 24 T cell receptor beta chains derived from one specimen sequenced in a study of brain T cells in children with intractable seizures (dated by TCRdb to 2020 to 2023). The time point label here, explained by the study, means: resected brain tissue, or blood drawn just prior to surgery. Libraries were made using the immunoSEQ multiplex PCR assay. The source is immuneACCESS, and TCRdb retained only in-frame sequences with V and J called. Part of the clones is not carried over; for the studies checked, unresolved V genes explain less than half of this, and the remainder is unexplained. For this sample the table gives roughly 110,000 clones, of which 90% to 95% were detected only once. The ten largest clones capture 3.8% of the sample. The sequencing used peripheral blood, collected at surgery. The receptor source for this set is a boy under three years old with hemimegalencephaly and intractable seizures.

This rearrangement joins TRBV6-2 or TRBV6-3 to TRBJ1-5; a possible D gene is TRBD1 (6 bases). V was shortened by 6 bases and J by 6 bases, with 18 bases between the two germline ends. Germline CDR1 is MNHEY and CDR2 is SVGEGT. CDR3 length equals 15 residues. In nucleotides, the CDR3 is TGTGCCAGCAGCCTACCCCAGGGGCGGGTTCAGCCCCAGCATTTT. Translated, it gives CASSLPQGRVQPQHF.

The count of this clone is one. The chain uses TRBV28 and TRBJ2-7; 7 bases line up with TRBD1. The V gene's germline CDR1 is MDHEN and CDR2 SYDVKM. The CDR3 extends over 13 amino acids. Germline trimming cut 5 bases from V and 6 bases from J; bases unmatched to any gene: 7. In DNA form, the CDR3 reads TGTGCCAGCAGTCGACAGGGAGTGAGCGAGCAGTACTTC. Its translation is CASSRQGVSEQYF.

V is TRBV6-5 and J is TRBJ2-1, with D possibly matching TRBD2 (5 bases). Germline V CDR1 and CDR2: MNHEY, SVGAGI. This CDR3 region has 12 residues. V was clipped by 5 bases and J by 7 bases, with 9 bases between them. The CDR3 DNA sequence: TGTGCCAGCAGTCTAGGACTGAATGAGCAGTTCTTC. Its translation: CASSLGLNEQFF.

This clone occurred once. This sequence joins TRBV24-1 and TRBJ2-2, with a tentative D call TRBD2 (7 bases). CDR1 is KGHDR and CDR2 is SFDVKD in the germline V gene. The V and J ends lost 4 bases and 6 bases respectively, with 17 bases between them. The CDR3 runs to 16 residues. The chain's CDR3 is CATSDRSRGRAGELFF. CDR3 in DNA: TGTGCCACCAGTGACCGATCTAGGGGGAGGGCCGGGGAGCTGTTTTTT.

This chain links TRBV29-1 with TRBJ1-1, with D possibly TRBD1 on 5 matching bases. Germline V gene sequence: CDR1 SQVTM, CDR2 ANQGSEA. CDR3 length equals 14 residues. V lost 6 bases, J lost 4 bases, and 18 bases lay in between. The CDR3 region is CSVRQGPKGTEAFF. The CDR3 nucleotides are TGCAGCGTGCGGCAGGGCCCCAAGGGCACTGAAGCTTTCTTT.

This sequence joins TRBV6-4 and TRBJ2-1; TRBD2 matches 14 bases. This CDR3 comprises 14 residues. J gave up 13 bases and V 3 bases, and 5 bases lay outside the gene matches. The germline V gene encodes CDR1 MRHNA and CDR2 SNTAGT. In DNA form, the CDR3 reads TGTGCCAGCAGTGAGCCCGGGACTAGCGGGGGACAGTTCTTC. Amino acids: CASSEPGTSGGQFF.

This rearrangement joins TRBV28 to TRBJ2-7; 8 positions agree with TRBD1. Germline-derived CDR1 and CDR2 are MDHEN and SYDVKM. The ends lost 6 bases at V and 7 bases at J; junction bases unmatched: 11. CDR3 length: 14 amino acids. In DNA form, the CDR3 reads TGTGCCAGCAGCCCGAGCAGGGGGCGCTGGGAGCAGTACTTC. Its translation: CASSPSRGRWEQYF.

This clone has only a few counts. This sample also contains other DNA sequences that code for the same CDR3. The V call is TRBV4-3, the J call TRBJ1-3; D is uncertain. Germline assignment: CDR1 LGHNA and CDR2 YSLEER. The length of the CDR3 is 15 residues. V was pared by 0 bases and J by 0 bases, with 6 bases between. Here the CDR3 reads CASSQDLSSGNTIYF. The DNA of the CDR3 is TGCGCCAGCAGCCAAGACTTGAGCTCTGGAAACACCATATATTTT.

This rearrangement joins TRBV7-2 to TRBJ2-7, with TRBD2 identical over 10 bases. The CDR3 is 13 residues long. The V segment lost 5 bases and the J segment 6 bases; nucleotides outside the gene matches: 4. Per the germline V gene, CDR1 is SGHTA and CDR2 is FQGNSA. CDR3 loop: CASSPKREGEQYF. CDR3 nucleotides: TGTGCCAGCAGCCCCAAGCGGGAGGGCGAGCAGTACTTC. Using reference TRBV7-2 and TRBJ2-7 for the parts outside the CDR3, the full variable domain is GAGVSQSPSNKVTEKGKDVELRCDPISGHTALYWYRQSLGQGLEFLIYFQGNSAPDKSGLPSDRFSAERTGGSVSTLTIQRTQQEDSAVYLCASSPKREGEQYFGPGTRLTVT.

V and J are TRBV4-1 and TRBJ2-7; the match to TRBD2 covers 11 bases. V trimming: 0 bases; J trimming: 2 bases; junction bases outside the gene matches: 6. Germline V gene sequence: CDR1 MGHRA, CDR2 YSYEKL. The CDR3 is 17 residues long. The CDR3 DNA reads TGCGCCAGCAGCCAAGATGACCTAGCGGGAGGTGCCTACGAGCAGTACTTC. This sequence encodes CASSQDDLAGGAYEQYF.

This sequence joins TRBV5-1 and TRBJ2-3, with D unresolved. Germline V gives CDR1 SGHRS, CDR2 YFSETQ. CDR3 size: 13 residues. Trimming took off 2 bases at V and 1 base at J, with 5 bases between the two ends. CDR3 sequence: CASSFQGTDTQYF. The DNA of the CDR3 is TGCGCCAGCAGCTTCCAGGGCACAGATACGCAGTATTTT.

The genes are TRBV2 and TRBJ1-2; 11 positions agree with TRBD1. The germline gives CDR1 SNHLY, CDR2 FYNNEI. The CDR3 runs 22 residues. J lost 7 bases, V lost 2 bases, and 27 bases had no gene match. The CDR3: CASSEPGSREVLGGQGASGYTF. The CDR3, as DNA: TGTGCCAGCAGTGAACCCGGCTCTCGCGAGGTTCTTGGCGGACAGGGGGCTTCTGGCTACACCTTC. Full variable domain (outside the CDR3, taken from reference TRBV2 and TRBJ1-2): EPEVTQTPSHQVTQMGQEVILRCVPISNHLYFYWYRQILGQKVEFLVSFYNNEISEKSEIFDDQFSVERPDGSNFTLKIRSTKLEDSAMYFCASSEPGSREVLGGQGASGYTFGSGTRLTVV.

DNA for the CDR3: TGTGCCAGCAGTTACTCGAGTAGCGGGGTCACTTCTACGCAGTATTTT. This gives the protein CASSYSSSGVTSTQYF. The chain employs TRBV6-5 and TRBJ2-3; 8 bases are a match to TRBD2. The CDR3 totals 16 residues. Germline lookup yields CDR1 MNHEY and CDR2 SVGAGI. The V segment lost 0 bases and the J segment 8 bases; nucleotides outside the gene matches: 10.

This chain joins TRBV7-2 and TRBJ2-7; 7 bases agree with TRBD1. The CDR3 runs to 15 residues. Germline V gene sequence: CDR1 SGHTA, CDR2 FQGNSA. V dropped 5 bases and J dropped 2; count of bases not matched to a gene: 9. The CDR3 loop is CASSLLQGQTYEQYF. CDR3 bases: TGTGCCAGCAGCCTATTACAGGGGCAGACCTACGAGCAGTACTTC.

V usage is TRBV5-1 and J usage is TRBJ2-1, with a weak D call TRBD2 (5 bases). The V end lost 2 bases, the J end lost 0 bases, and 15 bases lay between the germline ends. The germline CDR1 and CDR2 sequences are SGHRS and YFSETQ. The CDR3 is 17 residues long. CDR3 residues: CASSFGLLESSYNEQFF. CDR3 DNA sequence: TGCGCCAGCAGCTTTGGCCTACTAGAGAGCTCCTACAATGAGCAGTTCTTC.

The rearrangement uses TRBV6-2 or TRBV6-3 and TRBJ2-7; D is possibly TRBD2 (5 bases). This CDR3 is 15 amino acids long. The germline V gene has CDR1 MNHEY and CDR2 SVGEGT. Between the trimmed V and J ends, which lost 5 bases and 2 bases, there was a span of 16 bases. Here the CDR3 reads CASSPRSGMTYEQYF. The DNA of the CDR3 is TGTGCCAGCAGTCCCCGTTCGGGGATGACCTACGAGCAGTACTTC.

The chain uses TRBV10-3 and TRBJ2-7; the match to TRBD1 covers 11 bases. Unmatched junction bases numbered 5, after V lost 7 bases and J lost 3 bases. The CDR3 is 14 amino acids. The germline gives CDR1 ENHRY, CDR2 SYGVKD. This chain's CDR3 is CAIKMDRGHYEQYF. The CDR3 nucleotides are TGTGCCATCAAAATGGACAGGGGGCACTACGAGCAGTACTTC.

The chain carries TRBV5-1 and TRBJ1-4; tentative D call: TRBD1 (5 bases). Germline CDR1 is SGHRS and CDR2 is YFSETQ. The CDR3 sequence is 13 residues long. Between the trimmed V and J ends, which lost 6 bases and 2 bases, there was a span of 8 bases. The CDR3 DNA reads as TGCGCCAGCAAACAGGTCACTAATGAAAAACTGTTTTTT. This encodes CASKQVTNEKLFF.

The chain uses TRBV30 and TRBJ2-5; D remains ambiguous. Deletions cut 1 base from V and 5 bases from J, with 5 bases between. Germline-derived CDR1 and CDR2 are GTSNPN and SVGIG (reference sequence). The CDR3 has 11 residues. Here the CDR3 DNA reads TGTGCCTGGAGTGATCGGGAGACCCAGTACTTC. Translating gives CAWSDRETQYF. The whole variable domain, remainder taken from reference TRBV30 and TRBJ2-5, is SQTIHQWPATLVQPVGSPLSLECTVEGTSNPNLYWYRQAAGRGLQLLFYSVGIGQISSEVPQNLSASRPQDRQFILSSKKLLLSDSGFYLCAWSDRETQYFGPGTRLLVL.

The gene calls are TRBV6-5 and TRBJ2-7, with D perhaps TRBD2 (5 bases). This CDR3 region has 14 residues. Trimming removed 6 bases from V and 1 base from J, with 13 bases in between. The germline V gene encodes CDR1 MNHEY and CDR2 SVGAGI. This chain's CDR3 is CASSALGESYEQYF. In nucleotides, the CDR3 is TGTGCCAGCAGCGCACTAGGAGAGTCCTACGAGCAGTACTTC.

This sequence joins TRBV5-4 and TRBJ1-1; D remains ambiguous. This CDR3 is 16 amino acids long. V dropped 0 bases and J dropped 5 bases, with 17 bases sitting between them. The V gene's germline CDR1 is SGHNT and CDR2 YYREEE (reference sequence). The CDR3 region has the DNA TGTGCCAGCAGCTTGGGCGGGATTCTTCGAGGGACTGAAGCTTTCTTT. It yields the protein CASSLGGILRGTEAFF.

The chain employs TRBV27 and TRBJ2-1, with TRBD2 identical over 9 bases. This CDR3 spans 13 amino acids. Per the germline V gene, CDR1 is MNHEY and CDR2 is SMNVEV (reference sequence). The V segment lost 3 bases and the J segment 8 bases; nucleotides outside the gene matches: 2. The CDR3: CASSFAGGHEQFF. The CDR3 nucleotides are TGTGCCAGCAGTTTTGCGGGAGGGCATGAGCAGTTCTTC.

This chain connects TRBV6-5 to TRBJ2-1; the match to TRBD2 covers 9 bases. The germline V gene has CDR1 MNHEY and CDR2 SVGAGI. This CDR3 has 16 amino acids. V was pared by 4 bases and J by 7 bases, with 11 bases of the junction left unmatched. The CDR3 nucleotides are TGTGCCAGCAGTTCGTGGGGCGGGAGGGCCCTGAATGAGCAGTTCTTC. Protein product: CASSSWGGRALNEQFF.

V and J are TRBV6-6 and TRBJ2-7, with 7 bases aligning to TRBD1. This CDR3 spans 13 amino acids. The ends lost 2 bases at V and 4 bases at J; junction bases unmatched: 2. CDR1 MNHNY and CDR2 SVGAGI come from the germline V gene (reference sequence). This CDR3 reads CASSYGTVYEQYF. The CDR3 bases are TGTGCCAGCAGTTACGGGACAGTATACGAGCAGTACTTC.